These 24 T cell receptor beta chains were sequenced from one sample in a study of shared clonotypes between healthy human individuals. The method was immunoSEQ multiplex PCR; TCRdb's version includes in-frame clones alone and lacks a portion of them. The table shows about 2.3 million clones, with more than 85% occurring only once. The sequenced sample consisted of naive CD4+ T cells from PBMCs. The subset is: CD45RA+ positively selected. The origin of the receptors is a man in his late teens or twenties in good health. Some clones in this sample may be carry-over from other donors' samples.

CDR3 DNA: TGTGCCATCAGTGAGGGAGGGGTGGCAAATACGCAGTATTTT. Amino acids: CAISEGGVANTQYF. The V gene is TRBV10-3, the J gene TRBJ2-3; perhaps TRBD2 as D (6 bases). CDR3 length: 14 amino acids. V lost 2 bases to trimming and J lost 7 bases, with 13 bases between them. Per germline, CDR1 ENHRY and CDR2 SYGVKD.

This clone showed up just once. V and J are TRBV21-1 and TRBJ2-7. TRBV21-1 is a listed pseudogene. The length of the CDR3 is 18 residues. In nucleotides, the CDR3 is TGTGCCAGCAGCAAAGTGGACCTGTGTTCGGGTTCAGCCCACGAGCAGTACTTC. This gives the protein CASSKVDLCSGSAHEQYF.

The J gene is TRBJ1-4, the V gene TRBV18; D perhaps matches TRBD1 (5 bases). The CDR3 is 14 amino acids. The V gene lost 5 bases and the J gene lost 3 bases, with 10 bases spanning the gap. The germline CDR1 and CDR2 sequences are KGHSH and LQKENI. The CDR3 region has the DNA TGTGCCAGCTCAACCCAGGGATCTAATGAAAAACTGTTTTTT. It codes for CASSTQGSNEKLFF.

This rearrangement joins TRBV6-1 to TRBJ2-3; D is unclear. V shed 6 bases and J shed 1 base, with 11 bases lying between them. The CDR3 is 14 amino acids. Germline CDR1 is MNHNS and CDR2 is SASEGT. This chain's CDR3 is CASRRTAGTDTQYF. The CDR3, as DNA: TGTGCCAGCAGAAGGACCGCCGGCACAGATACGCAGTATTTT.

This clone was observed a few times. The chain employs TRBV2 and TRBJ1-3; D ambiguous. CDR3 length equals 13 residues. Germline lookup yields CDR1 SNHLY and CDR2 FYNNEI. Trimming pared 2 bases from V and 9 bases from J, leaving 11 bases between. The CDR3 here is CASSESVVSTIYF. The CDR3 DNA sequence: TGTGCCAGCAGTGAAAGCGTAGTGAGCACCATATATTTT. Supplemented by reference TRBV2 and TRBJ1-3, the full variable domain reads EPEVTQTPSHQVTQMGQEVILRCVPISNHLYFYWYRQILGQKVEFLVSFYNNEISEKSEIFDDQFSVERPDGSNFTLKIRSTKLEDSAMYFCASSESVVSTIYFGEGSWLTVV.

The V and J genes are TRBV5-1 and TRBJ2-2, with 8 nucleotides matching TRBD2. After removal of 1 base from V and 4 bases from J, the junction contained 6 bases not matched to a gene. Germline values: CDR1 SGHRS, CDR2 YFSETQ. The CDR3 has 16 amino acids. The CDR3 DNA is TGCGCCAGCAGCTTGACCAGCGGGAGTACCACCGGGGAGCTGTTTTTT. Its translation is CASSLTSGSTTGELFF.

The chain is built from TRBV6-6 and TRBJ1-1, with 8 positions matching TRBD1. Trimming cost V 0 bases and J 5 bases; bases outside gene matches: 8. There are 16 residues in the CDR3. Germline V gene lookup returns CDR1 MNHNY and CDR2 SVGAGI (reference sequence). For the CDR3, the DNA is TGTGCCAGCAGTTACTCCCTCAAGAGACAGGGGACTGAAGCTTTCTTT. Residues: CASSYSLKRQGTEAFF.

The chain has TRBV11-1 and TRBJ1-4, with TRBD1 matching over 7 bases. CDR1 SGHAT and CDR2 FQDESV come from the germline V gene (reference sequence). V dropped 3 bases and J dropped 0; count of bases not matched to a gene: 4. The CDR3 is made up of 16 amino acids. The CDR3: CASSLGDSATNEKLFF. CDR3 sequence (DNA): TGTGCCAGCAGCTTGGGGGACAGTGCAACTAATGAAAAACTGTTTTTT.

V and J are TRBV7-3 and TRBJ2-5, with a weak D call TRBD1 (5 bases). Germline V lookup: CDR1 SGHTA, CDR2 FQGTGA. Trimming took 4 bases from V and 5 from J, leaving 14 bases between them. This CDR3 spans 14 amino acids. The CDR3 nucleotides read TGTGCCAGCAGCTCGATGGGTAGGGGCGAGACCCAGTACTTC. This translates into CASSSMGRGETQYF.

The J gene is TRBJ1-3, the V gene TRBV30; TRBD1 agrees at 8 bases. From germline, CDR1 is GTSNPN and CDR2 SVGIG (reference sequence). The V segment lost 5 bases and the J segment 1 base; nucleotides outside the gene matches: 4. CDR3 length: 14 amino acids. The chain's CDR3 is CAWDRGLSGNTIYF. The CDR3 coding sequence is TGTGCCTGGGACAGGGGATTGTCTGGAAACACCATATATTTT.

The rearrangement joins TRBV6-6 to TRBJ1-5; D not resolved. V was pared by 0 bases and J by 7 bases, with 7 bases between. CDR1 is MNHNY and CDR2 is SVGAGI in the germline V gene (reference sequence). The CDR3 is 13 amino acids. The CDR3 loop is CASSYSIGQPQHF. As DNA, the CDR3 is TGTGCCAGCAGTTACTCGATTGGGCAGCCCCAGCATTTT.

The chain links TRBV5-4 to TRBJ1-2, with D maybe TRBD1 (5 bases). V was shortened by 3 bases and J by 1 base, with 16 bases between the two germline ends. The germline V gene encodes CDR1 SGHNT and CDR2 YYREEE (reference sequence). There are 16 residues in the CDR3. As DNA, the CDR3 is TGTGCCAGCAGCTCTCCGGGGACCGACGTTAACTATGGCTACACCTTC. Its protein is CASSSPGTDVNYGYTF.

The rearrangement joins TRBV27 to TRBJ2-1; 9 bases align to TRBD2. The CDR3 covers 16 residues. Germline trimming cut 6 bases from V and 4 bases from J; bases unmatched to any gene: 10. From germline, CDR1 is MNHEY and CDR2 SMNVEV (reference sequence). The CDR3 sequence is CASSELGLAAYNEQFF. For the CDR3, the DNA is TGTGCCAGCAGCGAACTGGGACTAGCTGCTTACAATGAGCAGTTCTTC.

The chain joins TRBV30 to TRBJ2-3; D is tentatively TRBD1 or TRBD2 (6 bases each). V dropped 1 base and J dropped 2 bases, with 13 bases sitting between them. The CDR3 loop spans 15 amino acids. Per germline, CDR1 GTSNPN and CDR2 SVGIG (reference sequence). This CDR3 is CAWSGGAGSTDTQYF. The CDR3 nucleotides read TGTGCCTGGAGTGGGGGGGCCGGGTCCACAGATACGCAGTATTTT.

The CDR3 sequence: CASSYRGADTQYF. The CDR3 DNA reads as TGTGCCAGCAGTTACAGGGGGGCAGATACGCAGTATTTT. This rearrangement joins TRBV6-5 to TRBJ2-3, with D perhaps matching TRBD1 or TRBD2 (6 bases each). V gave up 2 bases and J gave up 4 bases, with 7 bases separating them. CDR1 is MNHEY and CDR2 is SVGAGI in the germline V gene. The CDR3 has 13 residues.

V usage is TRBV7-9 and J usage is TRBJ2-1; D unclear. CDR1 and CDR2 (germline): SEHNR, FQNEAQ (reference sequence). CDR3 size: 12 residues. The V end lost 4 bases, the J end lost 8 bases, and 9 bases lay between the germline ends. As DNA, the CDR3 is TGTGCCAGCAGCTCAATTTTCCATGAGCAGTTCTTC. Its translation: CASSSIFHEQFF.

CDR3: CASGLHRNTEAFF. The CDR3 DNA is TGTGCTAGTGGTTTGCACCGGAACACTGAAGCTTTCTTT. The rearrangement links TRBV12-5 to TRBJ1-1; D ambiguous. Per germline, CDR1 LGHNT and CDR2 FRNRAP. CDR3 length equals 13 residues. Trimming took off 2 bases at V and 1 base at J, with 5 bases between the two ends.

The J gene is TRBJ2-1, the V gene TRBV28; D is perhaps TRBD1 (7 bases). Germline CDR1 and CDR2: MDHEN and SYDVKM. The V end was cut by 6 bases, the J end by 7 bases, with 19 bases between. This CDR3 is 15 amino acids long. CDR3 in DNA: TGTGCCAGCAGGGAGGAACAGGGGAGGTGGAATGAGCAGTTCTTC. It codes for CASREEQGRWNEQFF.

The rearrangement uses TRBV5-1 and TRBJ2-3, with a weak D call TRBD2 (6 bases). Looked up from germline, CDR1 is SGHRS and CDR2 is YFSETQ. CDR3 length equals 16 residues. V gave up 4 bases and J gave up 1 base, with 16 bases separating them. As DNA, the CDR3 is TGCGCCAGCAGCCCGCTTCAGTCGGGGGGCACAGATACGCAGTATTTT. Translating gives CASSPLQSGGTDTQYF. Combining the CDR3 with reference TRBV5-1 and TRBJ2-3 gives the whole variable domain KAGVTQTPRYLIKTRGQQVTLSCSPISGHRSVSWYQQTPGQGLQFLFEYFSETQRNKGNFPGRFSGRQFSNSRSEMNVSTLELGDSALYLCASSPLQSGGTDTQYFGPGTRLTVL.

The rearrangement joins TRBV9 to TRBJ1-2; maybe TRBD1 (6 bases). There are 13 residues in the CDR3. In germline, CDR1 is SGDLS, CDR2 YYNGEE. V was pared by 5 bases and J by 6 bases, with 14 bases between. DNA of the CDR3: TGTGCCAGCAGACAGGGAACGGGGAATGGCTACACCTTC. Protein: CASRQGTGNGYTF. Filled out from reference TRBV9 and TRBJ1-2, the complete variable domain reads DSGVTQTPKHLITATGQRVTLRCSPRSGDLSVYWYQQSLDQGLQFLIQYYNGEERAKGNILERFSAQQFPDLHSELNLSSLELGDSALYFCASRQGTGNGYTFGSGTRLTVV.

This CDR3 reads CASSLVSLQPQHF. The CDR3 DNA sequence: TGTGCCAGCAGCTTAGTTTCTCTACAGCCCCAGCATTTT. The rearrangement joins TRBV7-2 to TRBJ1-5, with D hard to call. Germline V gives CDR1 SGHTA, CDR2 FQGNSA. The CDR3 spans 13 residues. Trimming pared 1 base from V and 7 bases from J, leaving 8 bases between.

The chain employs TRBV19 and TRBJ1-2; a possible D gene is TRBD1 (5 bases). The CDR3 spans 13 residues. Germline V lookup: CDR1 LNHDA, CDR2 SQIVND (reference sequence). Trimming shortened V by 1 base and J by 6 bases, and 9 bases separated the two germline ends. CDR3 in amino acids: CASSIVRGNGYTF. In DNA form, the CDR3 reads TGTGCCAGTAGTATAGTAAGGGGAAATGGCTACACCTTC. Combining the CDR3 with reference TRBV19 and TRBJ1-2 gives the whole variable domain DGGITQSPKYLFRKEGQNVTLSCEQNLNHDAMYWYRQDPGQGLRLIYYSQIVNDFQKGDIAEGYSVSREKKESFPLTVTSAQKNPTAFYLCASSIVRGNGYTFGSGTRLTVV.

The chain employs TRBV7-2 and TRBJ2-2; 8 bases agree with TRBD1. V was pared by 6 bases and J by 4 bases, with 7 bases of the junction left unmatched. CDR1 is SGHTA, CDR2 FQGNSA, per germline. The CDR3 covers 15 residues. CDR3 DNA: TGTGCCAGCAGTTTGCAGGGGGCGCTCACCGGGGAGCTGTTTTTT. It is translated as CASSLQGALTGELFF.

The rearrangement joins TRBV7-9 to TRBJ2-7; TRBD1 aligns across 8 bases. The CDR3 spans 17 residues. The germline gives CDR1 SEHNR, CDR2 FQNEAQ (reference sequence). J lost 1 base, V lost 6 bases, and 14 bases had no gene match. In nucleotides, the CDR3 is TGTGCCAGCAGTCATCCCGGGACAGGAACTACTTCCTACGAGCAGTACTTC. Translated: CASSHPGTGTTSYEQYF.